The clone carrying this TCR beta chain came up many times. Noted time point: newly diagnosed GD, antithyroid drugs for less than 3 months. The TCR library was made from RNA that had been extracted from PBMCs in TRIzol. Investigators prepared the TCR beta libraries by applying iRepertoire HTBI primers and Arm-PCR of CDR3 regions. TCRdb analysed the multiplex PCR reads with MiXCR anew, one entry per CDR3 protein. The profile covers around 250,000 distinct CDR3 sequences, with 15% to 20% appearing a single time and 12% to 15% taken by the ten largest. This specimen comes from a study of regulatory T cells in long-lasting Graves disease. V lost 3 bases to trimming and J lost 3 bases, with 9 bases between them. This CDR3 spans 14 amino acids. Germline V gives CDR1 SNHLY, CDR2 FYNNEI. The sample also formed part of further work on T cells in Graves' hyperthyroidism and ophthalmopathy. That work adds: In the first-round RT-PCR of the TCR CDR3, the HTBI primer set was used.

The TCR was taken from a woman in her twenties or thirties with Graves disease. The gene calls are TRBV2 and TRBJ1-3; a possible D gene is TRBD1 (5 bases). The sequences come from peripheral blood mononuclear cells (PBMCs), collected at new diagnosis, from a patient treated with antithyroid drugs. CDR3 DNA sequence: TGTGCCAGCAGTGACTCGGGGGATGGAAACACCATATATTTT. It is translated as CASSDSGDGNTIYF. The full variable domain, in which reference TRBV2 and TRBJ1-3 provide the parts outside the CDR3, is EPEVTQTPSHQVTQMGQEVILRCVPISNHLYFYWYRQILGQKVEFLVSFYNNEISEKSEIFDDQFSVERPDGSNFTLKIRSTKLEDSAMYFCASSDSGDGNTIYFGEGSWLTVV.